These T cell receptor beta chains were read from a single sample in a study of metastatic and nonmetastatic thyroid tumors. TCRdb redid the clone calls on the PCR reads using MiXCR. The sample carries about 5,500 clones, 37% recorded once. The sequenced sample was tumor tissue. All receptors derive from a male donor with papillary thyroid cancer or a benign thyroid nodule (not recorded which). Some clones in this sample may be carry-over from other donors' samples. Each CDR3 is given with its conserved first and last residue. D genes are given only for firm matches. Only part of the rows carry a size: once, few, many, or a class if the clone is expanded.

D: TRBD2; V: TRBV10-2; J: TRBJ2-1; size: few; DNA: TGCGCCAGCAGCATAGCGGGAGGGCCGGACAATGAGCAGTTCTTC; CDR3: CASSIAGGPDNEQFF
D: .; V: TRBV10-3; J: TRBJ1-2; size: .; DNA: TGTGCCACTAAGGCCCCGGGCCCCCGCGACTATGGCTACACCTTC; CDR3: CATKAPGPRDYGYTF
D: .; V: TRBV6-1; J: TRBJ1-2; size: .; DNA: TGTGCCAGCAGTGGTCGTGGTGGCTACACCTTC; CDR3: CASSGRGGYTF
D: .; V: TRBV27; J: TRBJ2-7; size: few; DNA: TGTGCCAGCAGAGTTTGGAGCAATTCAGGGACCGAGCAGTACTTC; CDR3: CASRVWSNSGTEQYF
D: .; V: TRBV5-1; J: TRBJ2-2; size: .; DNA: TGCGCCAGCAGCTGGGATGCAGGGACCGGGGAGCTGTTTTTT; CDR3: CASSWDAGTGELFF
D: .; V: TRBV5-1; J: TRBJ1-1; size: .; DNA: TGCGCCAGCAGCTTGGCCTCGGGGGGCGCTTTGAACACTGAAGCTTTCTTT; CDR3: CASSLASGGALNTEAFF
D: TRBD1; V: TRBV20-1; J: TRBJ1-6; size: .; DNA: TGCAGTGCTTCCCGAACCGGGACAGGGGGCTATAATTCACCCCTCCACTTT; CDR3: CSASRTGTGGYNSPLHF
D: .; V: TRBV7-2; J: TRBJ2-5; size: medium-sized; DNA: TGTGCCAGCAGCCCCCCCCCTCGGGCAGAGACCCAGTACTTC; CDR3: CASSPPPRAETQYF
D: .; V: TRBV4-1; J: TRBJ1-6; size: .; DNA: TGCGCCAGCAGCCAAGATCGGGGGGGGCTGCGAGGAAATTCACCCCTCCACTTT; CDR3: CASSQDRGGLRGNSPLHF
D: TRBD1; V: TRBV20-1; J: TRBJ1-5; size: .; DNA: TGCAGTGCCATTGACAGGGCTTTCAATCAGCCCCAGCATTTT; CDR3: CSAIDRAFNQPQHF
D: TRBD1; V: TRBV6-8; J: TRBJ2-7; size: .; DNA: TGTGCCAGCAACCTCCCGGGACAGTTTTTCACGAATCACTACGAGCAGTACTTC; CDR3: CASNLPGQFFTNHYEQYF
D: .; V: TRBV28; J: TRBJ1-6; size: .; DNA: TGTGCCAGCAGCTCCTGGACAGACTATAATTCACCCCTCCACTTT; CDR3: CASSSWTDYNSPLHF
D: .; V: TRBV19; J: TRBJ2-1; size: large; DNA: TGTGCCAGCAATGCAGGGGTTTGGGATGAGCAGTTCTTC; CDR3: CASNAGVWDEQFF
D: TRBD2; V: TRBV3-1; J: TRBJ2-1; size: .; DNA: TGTGCCAGCAGCTCCCTAGCGGGAGGGCGGAATGAGCAGTTCTTC; CDR3: CASSSLAGGRNEQFF
D: TRBD2; V: TRBV5-1; J: TRBJ2-2; size: .; DNA: TGCGCCAGCAGCTTGGGACTAGCTGGTAACACCGGGGAGCTGTTTTTT; CDR3: CASSLGLAGNTGELFF
D: .; V: TRBV7-8; J: TRBJ1-2; size: .; DNA: TGTGCCAGCAGCTCACTAGGACCTGACTATGGCTACACCTTC; CDR3: CASSSLGPDYGYTF
D: .; V: TRBV7-2; J: TRBJ1-1; size: large; DNA: TGTGCCAGCAGCATAGACGGATTAAACACTGAAGCTTTCTTT; CDR3: CASSIDGLNTEAFF
D: .; V: TRBV7-2; J: TRBJ1-1; size: .; DNA: TGTGCCAGCAGCCAACAGGGTTGGGGCAACACTGAAGCTTTCTTT; CDR3: CASSQQGWGNTEAFF
D: .; V: TRBV6-2/TRBV6-3; J: TRBJ2-5; size: .; DNA: TGTGCCAGCCGGGATCCGAGGTGGACCCAGTACTTC; CDR3: CASRDPRWTQYF
D: .; V: TRBV19; J: TRBJ1-5; size: few; DNA: TGTGCCAGTAAGGGCACCTATAGCAATCAGCCCCAGCATTTT; CDR3: CASKGTYSNQPQHF
D: TRBD1; V: TRBV19; J: TRBJ2-7; size: few; DNA: TGTGCCAGTATGGACAGGGACTCCTACGAGCAGTACTTC; CDR3: CASMDRDSYEQYF
D: .; V: TRBV5-1; J: TRBJ2-1; size: .; DNA: TGCGCCAGCAGCGAGAGGGCTGACTCTTACAATGAGCAGTTCTTC; CDR3: CASSERADSYNEQFF
D: .; V: TRBV6-1; J: TRBJ1-1; size: .; DNA: TGTGCCAGCAGTGACGGGACGGTGAACACTGAAGCTTTCTTT; CDR3: CASSDGTVNTEAFF
D: TRBD2; V: TRBV10-2; J: TRBJ2-7; size: .; DNA: TGCGCCAGCAGACCGGGACTAGTAACCTACGAGCAGTACTTC; CDR3: CASRPGLVTYEQYF
D: .; V: TRBV6-5; J: TRBJ1-1; size: medium-sized; DNA: TGTGCCAGCAGTTACTCGATGGGGCAGCGGCATGAAGCTTTCTTT; CDR3: CASSYSMGQRHEAFF
D: TRBD2; V: TRBV12-3/TRBV12-4; J: TRBJ2-1; size: many; DNA: TGTGCCAGCAGTTTAGGACTAGCGGTACTGTACAATGAGCAGTTCTTC; CDR3: CASSLGLAVLYNEQFF
D: TRBD1; V: TRBV11-3; J: TRBJ2-6; size: .; DNA: TGTGCCAGCAGCCAGGGGGACTCTGGGGCCAACGTCCTGACTTTC; CDR3: CASSQGDSGANVLTF
D: .; V: TRBV29-1; J: TRBJ2-2; size: medium-sized; DNA: TGCAGCGTTGAATCTGGTCAGGGGTTGACCGGGGAGCTGTTTTTT; CDR3: CSVESGQGLTGELFF
D: .; V: TRBV12-3/TRBV12-4; J: TRBJ1-2; size: few; DNA: TGTGCCAGCAGCATAGCCGGACCCTTCTATGGCTACACCTTC; CDR3: CASSIAGPFYGYTF
D: TRBD2; V: TRBV29-1; J: TRBJ2-5; size: few; DNA: TGCAGCGCCGCTGGACTAGCGGGACAAGAGACCCAGTACTTC; CDR3: CSAAGLAGQETQYF
D: .; V: TRBV20-1; J: TRBJ1-5; size: large; DNA: TGCAGTGCTAGACCCTGGGAAGAATATAGCAATCAGCCCCAGCATTTT; CDR3: CSARPWEEYSNQPQHF
D: TRBD1; V: TRBV6-5; J: TRBJ1-6; size: .; DNA: TGTGCCAGCAGTTACAGGGGGCGCTATTCACCCCTCCACTTT; CDR3: CASSYRGRYSPLHF
D: .; V: TRBV20-1; J: TRBJ1-1; size: .; DNA: TGCAGTGCTAGAGATTCAGGAGGGATGCACACTGAAGCTTTCTTT; CDR3: CSARDSGGMHTEAFF
D: .; V: TRBV30; J: TRBJ2-7; size: .; DNA: TGTGCCTGGAGTGTATATTCCTACGAGCAGTACTTC; CDR3: CAWSVYSYEQYF
D: .; V: TRBV12-3/TRBV12-4; J: TRBJ1-1; size: few; DNA: TGTGCCAGCAGCGTGCGTAGATTTGAAGCTTTCTTT; CDR3: CASSVRRFEAFF
D: .; V: TRBV6-1; J: TRBJ1-2; size: .; DNA: TGTGCCAGCAGCCCCATGGGGTCCAGGGTGAATGGCTACACCTTC; CDR3: CASSPMGSRVNGYTF
D: TRBD2; V: TRBV6-9; J: TRBJ2-7; size: .; DNA: TGTGCCAGCAGTTATTTAGGGACTAGCTACGAGCAGTACTTC; CDR3: CASSYLGTSYEQYF